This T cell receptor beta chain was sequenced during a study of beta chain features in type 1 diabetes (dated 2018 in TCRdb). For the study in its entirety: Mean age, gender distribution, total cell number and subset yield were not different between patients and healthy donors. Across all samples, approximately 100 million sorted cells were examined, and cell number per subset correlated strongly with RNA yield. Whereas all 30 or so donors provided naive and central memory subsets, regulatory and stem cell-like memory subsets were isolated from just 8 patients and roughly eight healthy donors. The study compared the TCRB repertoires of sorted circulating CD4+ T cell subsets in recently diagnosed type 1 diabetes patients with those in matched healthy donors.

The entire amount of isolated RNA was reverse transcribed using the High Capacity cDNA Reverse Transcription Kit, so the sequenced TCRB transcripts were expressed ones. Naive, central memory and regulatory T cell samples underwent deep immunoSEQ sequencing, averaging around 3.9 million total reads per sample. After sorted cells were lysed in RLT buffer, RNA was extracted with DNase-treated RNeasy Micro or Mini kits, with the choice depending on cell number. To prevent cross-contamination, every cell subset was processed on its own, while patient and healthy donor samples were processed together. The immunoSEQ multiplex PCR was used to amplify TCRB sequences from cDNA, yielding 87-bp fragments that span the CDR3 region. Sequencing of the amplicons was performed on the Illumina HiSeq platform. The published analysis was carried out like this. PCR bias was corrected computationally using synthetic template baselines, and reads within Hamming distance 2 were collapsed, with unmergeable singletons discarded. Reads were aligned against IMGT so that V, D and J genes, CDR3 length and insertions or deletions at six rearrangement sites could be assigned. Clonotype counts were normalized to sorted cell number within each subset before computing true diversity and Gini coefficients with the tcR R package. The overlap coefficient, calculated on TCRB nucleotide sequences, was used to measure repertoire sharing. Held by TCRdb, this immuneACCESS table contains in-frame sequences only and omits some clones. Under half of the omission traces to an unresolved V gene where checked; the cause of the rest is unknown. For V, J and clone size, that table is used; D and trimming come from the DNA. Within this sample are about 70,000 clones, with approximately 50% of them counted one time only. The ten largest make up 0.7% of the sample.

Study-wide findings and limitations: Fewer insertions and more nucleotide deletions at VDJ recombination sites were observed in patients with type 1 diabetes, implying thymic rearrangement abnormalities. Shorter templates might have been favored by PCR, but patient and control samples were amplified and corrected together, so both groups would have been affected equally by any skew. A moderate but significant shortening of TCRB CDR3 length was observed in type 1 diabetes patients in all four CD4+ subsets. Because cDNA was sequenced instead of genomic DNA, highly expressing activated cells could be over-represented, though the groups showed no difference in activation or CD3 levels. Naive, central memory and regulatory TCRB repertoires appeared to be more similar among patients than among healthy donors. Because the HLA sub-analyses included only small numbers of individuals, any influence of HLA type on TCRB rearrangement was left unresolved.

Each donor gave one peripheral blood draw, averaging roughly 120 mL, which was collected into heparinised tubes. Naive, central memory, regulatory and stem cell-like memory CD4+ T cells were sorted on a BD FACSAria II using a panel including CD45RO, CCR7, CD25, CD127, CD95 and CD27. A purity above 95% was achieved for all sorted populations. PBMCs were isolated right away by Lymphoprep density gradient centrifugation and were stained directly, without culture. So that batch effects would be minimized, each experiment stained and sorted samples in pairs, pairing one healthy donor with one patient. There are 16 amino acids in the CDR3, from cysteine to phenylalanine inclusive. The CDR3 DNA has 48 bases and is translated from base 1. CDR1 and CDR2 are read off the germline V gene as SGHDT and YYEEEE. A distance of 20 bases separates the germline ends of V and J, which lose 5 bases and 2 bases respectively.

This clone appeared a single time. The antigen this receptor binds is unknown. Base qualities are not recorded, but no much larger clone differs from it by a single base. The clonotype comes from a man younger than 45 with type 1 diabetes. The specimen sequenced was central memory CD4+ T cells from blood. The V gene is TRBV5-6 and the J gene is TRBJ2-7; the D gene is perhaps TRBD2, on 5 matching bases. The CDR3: CASSRRSAGIAYEQYF. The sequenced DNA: TGTGCCAGCAGTCGGAGGAGCGCCGGCATCGCCTACGAGCAGTACTTC.